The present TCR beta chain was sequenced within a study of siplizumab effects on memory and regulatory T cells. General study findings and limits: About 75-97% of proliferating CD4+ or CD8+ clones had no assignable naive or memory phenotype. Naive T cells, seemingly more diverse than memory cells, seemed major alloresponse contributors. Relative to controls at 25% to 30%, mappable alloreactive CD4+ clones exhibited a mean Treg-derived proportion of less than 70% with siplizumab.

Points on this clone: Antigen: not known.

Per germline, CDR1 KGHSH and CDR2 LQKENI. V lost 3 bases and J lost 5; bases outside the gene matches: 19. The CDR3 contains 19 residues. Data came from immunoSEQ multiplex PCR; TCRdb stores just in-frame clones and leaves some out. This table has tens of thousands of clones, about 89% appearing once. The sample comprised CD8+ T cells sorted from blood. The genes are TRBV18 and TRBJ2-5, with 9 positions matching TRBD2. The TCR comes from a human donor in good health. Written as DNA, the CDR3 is TGTGCCAGCTCACCGGCGGCTAGCGGGGCGGCGGTGGTTGGGGAGACCCAGTACTTC. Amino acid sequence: CASSPAASGAAVVGETQYF.